The rows below give T cell receptor beta chains drawn from one sample of a study of type 1 regulatory T cells. TCRdb reprocessed the reads via MiXCR and lists one record per CDR3 protein. The data show 75,000 to 100,000 distinct CDR3 sequences, about 28% seen once. The source material was CD4+ T cells, either the whole sample or a sorted fraction (not recorded which). All receptors derive from a human donor in good health. Both conserved end residues are part of each CDR3. A D gene is named only where the DNA matches it firmly. A clone size is listed for some rows: how often the clone was seen (once, few, many), or a class if it is expanded.

>TRBJ1-1|once|TRBV7-9|.
TGTGCCAGCAGCTTAAATGGGGCTGAAGCTTTCTTT
CASSLNGAEAFF
>TRBJ2-2|.|TRBV13|TRBD2
TGTGCCAGCAGCAGGACTAGCAACACCGGGGAGCTGTTTTTT
CASSRTSNTGELFF
>TRBJ2-3|.|TRBV11-2|.
TGTGCCAGCAGCTTAGGCCCTCTAGGTAGCACAGATACGCAGTATTTT
CASSLGPLGSTDTQYF
>TRBJ1-2|.|TRBV11-2|.
TGTGCCAGCAGCCCAAACGCGGGTCGGGTCGATGGCTACACCTTC
CASSPNAGRVDGYTF
>TRBJ1-5|.|TRBV7-2|TRBD1
TGTGCCAGCAGCAACTGGGACAGACCCAATCAGCCCCAGCATTTT
CASSNWDRPNQPQHF
>TRBJ2-2|few|TRBV7-2|.
TGTGCCAGCAGCTTAGTGAGCCGGGCCGGGGAGCTGTTTTTT
CASSLVSRAGELFF
>TRBJ1-5|few|TRBV7-2|TRBD1
TGTGCCAGCAGCCAGGGGGGGTCCGCTCAGCCCCAGCATTTT
CASSQGGSAQPQHF
>TRBJ2-1|.|TRBV7-3|.
TGTGCCAGCAGCTTAATCGCGGCTAGCGCCGGCAATGAGCAGTTCTTC
CASSLIAASAGNEQFF
>TRBJ2-2|.|TRBV7-2|.
TGTGCCAGCAGCTTAGAGGGGCGGAGCACCGGGGAGCTGTTTTTT
CASSLEGRSTGELFF
>TRBJ1-5|.|TRBV24-1|TRBD1
TGTGCCACCAGTGATAGGGACAGTCAGCCCCAGCATTTT
CATSDRDSQPQHF
>TRBJ1-1|few|TRBV20-1|.
TGCAGTGCTAGAGATTATACGGGGGCGAACACTGAAGCTTTCTTT
CSARDYTGANTEAFF
>TRBJ2-1|.|TRBV28|.
TGTGCCAGCAGTTCCGATTATTGGGGGGCGCGGCATGAGCAGTTCTTC
CASSSDYWGARHEQFF